The rows below give T cell receptor beta chains drawn from one sample of a study of cytomegalovirus exposure and HLA in healthy donors. Method: immunoSEQ multiplex PCR; TCRdb's copy keeps in-frame clones and lacks some. The sample carries around 170,000 clones, 70% to 80% recorded once. Sample: PBMCs. The receptors stem from a woman aged 40 to 50 in good health and CMV-seronegative. CDR3s include the opening cysteine and the closing phenylalanine or tryptophan. A D gene is named only where the DNA matches it firmly. Not every row has a clone size; where given, it reads once, few, many or a size class.

CDR3	DNA	D	V	J	size
CASTSPGGPTGELFF	TGTGCCAGCACCTCCCCGGGGGGCCCTACCGGGGAGCTGTTTTTT	-	TRBV28	TRBJ2-2	-
CASRETVNYGYTF	TGTGCCAGCAGGGAGACAGTTAACTATGGCTACACCTTC	-	TRBV28	TRBJ1-2	-
CASSLGQQVSPLHF	TGCGCCAGCAGCTTGGGACAGCAAGTTTCACCCCTCCACTTT	-	TRBV5-1	TRBJ1-6	-
CASDGFGTGNTEAFF	TGTGCCAGCGACGGGTTTGGGACAGGGAACACTGAAGCTTTCTTT	TRBD1	TRBV28	TRBJ1-1	few
CSVTTSGGYNEQFF	TGCAGCGTAACGACTAGCGGGGGGTACAATGAGCAGTTCTTC	TRBD2	TRBV29-1	TRBJ2-1	-
CASSPLWTDNSPLHF	TGTGCCAGCAGCCCCCTCTGGACAGACAATTCACCCCTCCACTTT	-	TRBV14	TRBJ1-6	-
CASSSWTKGEGNTIYF	TGTGCCAGCAGCTCCTGGACAAAGGGGGAGGGAAACACCATATATTTT	-	TRBV7-6	TRBJ1-3	-
CASTGQDPALGQPLHF	TGTGCCAGCACGGGACAGGATCCCGCACTGGGTCAACCCCTCCACTTT	TRBD1	TRBV19	TRBJ1-6	-
CASSSGLRNEQFF	TGTGCCAGCAGCTCGGGACTGAGAAATGAGCAGTTCTTC	-	TRBV7-6	TRBJ2-1	-
CASSFTGINQPQHF	TGTGCCAGCAGTTTCACAGGGATCAATCAGCCCCAGCATTTT	-	TRBV6-5	TRBJ1-5	-
CSASPREEQFF	TGCAGTGCTAGTCCGCGGGAAGAGCAGTTCTTC	-	TRBV20-1	TRBJ2-1	-
CATTTGYGYTF	TGTGCCACTACGACAGGCTATGGCTACACCTTC	-	TRBV19	TRBJ1-2	-
CASSQGKASTDTQYF	TGTGCCAGCAGCCAAGGAAAAGCTAGCACAGATACGCAGTATTTT	-	TRBV14	TRBJ2-3	once